The clone carrying this T cell receptor beta chain was counted only a few times. Its target is not known. This entry comes from a study of blood T cells in healthy people across ages. Germline CDR1 is DFQATT and CDR2 is SNEGSKA (reference sequence). This CDR3 contains 15 residues. PCR was performed a second time for about 7 to 11 cycles using a sample-barcoded 5' primer and a J-beta primer mix. Tagging of each cDNA molecule was performed by a template-switch adaptor with 12 random nucleotides. TCRdb re-derived calls from the 5' RACE reads in MiXCR, one entry per CDR3 protein. Seen here are about 1.6 million distinct CDR3 sequences, almost 35% observed once, and the top ten hold around 11%. Study results and caveats: Researchers deemed the diversity estimates from one million T cells underestimates. Naive CD4+ cell counts and diversity both ran higher in long-lived than in aged donors. Unsorted PBMC material precluded a definitive naive versus antigen-experienced comparison.

This TCR was recovered from a woman aged 30 to 39 in good health. This sequence joins TRBV20-1 and TRBJ2-1; 11 bases are a match to TRBD1. The sequenced sample consisted of blood. This chain's CDR3 is CGTGQGAGYFNEQFF. The CDR3 nucleotides are TGCGGAACCGGACAGGGGGCTGGATATTTCAATGAGCAGTTCTTC.